These 3 T cell receptor beta chains were all obtained from the same sample, sequenced in a study of blood T cell repertoires in COVID-19. Clones were sequenced by immunoSEQ multiplex PCR, and TCRdb holds only the in-frame ones, with some missing. Here the sample spans 200,000 to 300,000 clones, roughly 90% being singletons. The specimen was peripheral blood. All receptors come from a man between 60 and 75 years old with acute or convalescent COVID-19.

This chain uses TRBV5-1 with TRBJ1-2; 7 bases match TRBD1. The CDR3 consists of 14 residues. The V segment lost 4 bases and the J segment 2 bases; nucleotides outside the gene matches: 5. Germline lookup yields CDR1 SGHRS and CDR2 YFSETQ. DNA for the CDR3: TGCGCCAGCAGCAGCCGCAGGGGGAACTATGGCTACACCTTC. It yields the protein CASSSRRGNYGYTF.

The V gene is TRBV6-5, the J gene TRBJ2-5, with D perhaps TRBD1 (6 bases). The V gene lost 10 bases and the J gene lost 4 bases, with 16 bases spanning the gap. This CDR3 is built from 13 residues. Germline CDR1 reads MNHEY; CDR2 reads SVGAGI. The CDR3 loop reads CATRQVRGETQYF. CDR3 in DNA: TGTGCCACCCGACAGGTTCGCGGAGAGACCCAGTACTTC.

This clone appeared a few times. This sequence joins TRBV10-2 and TRBJ1-5; D is undetermined. Germline CDR1 WSHSY, CDR2 SAAADI. CDR3 length: 14 amino acids. Trimming pared 3 bases from V and 0 bases from J, leaving 6 bases between. The CDR3 region has the DNA TGCGCCAGCAGTGAATCTAATAGCAATCAGCCCCAGCATTTT. It is translated as CASSESNSNQPQHF.